Each of the 28 T cell receptor beta chains below was sequenced from the same sample in a study of OX40 agonist ivuxolimab in advanced cancers. Preparation of the library involved the immunoSEQ multiplex PCR assay. The table comes from immuneACCESS by way of TCRdb, which keeps in-frame sequences with V and J called. Part of the clones is missing from these tables; in studies checked, under half for an unresolved V gene and the rest for unknown reasons. This sample lists 50,000 to 75,000 clones; roughly three quarters were detected once. Jointly, the top ten make up 1.2% of the sample. The specimen comprised CD4+ or CD8+ T cells sorted from blood, sampled in a trial of the OX40 agonist ivuxolimab. The receptors were gathered from an adult with an advanced solid tumor such as melanoma, head and neck, liver or kidney cancer.

CDR3 coding DNA: TGTGCCAGCAGCCCTCAGGGGTTTGACTCCTACGAGCAGTACTTC. This gives the protein CASSPQGFDSYEQYF. This sequence joins TRBV11-2 and TRBJ2-7, with TRBD1 as a possible D gene (6 bases). The V end was cut by 5 bases, the J end by 0 bases, with 14 bases between. CDR1 and CDR2 (germline): SGHAT, FQNNGV. The CDR3 has 15 amino acids.

Turning to this clone: An end of the junction does not agree with germline; a read error may underlie this. This sequence joins TRBV15 and TRBJ2-2; perhaps TRBD2 as D (6 bases). Germline V gives CDR1 LNHNV, CDR2 YYDKDF (reference sequence). This CDR3 has 15 residues. CDR3 sequence: CATSIRPPNTGGLFF. The CDR3 DNA follows: TGTGCCACCAGCATCCGACCCCCGAACACCGGGGGGCTGTTTTTT.

As DNA, the CDR3 is TGTGCCTTCCGATGGTCAAACACCGGGGAGCTGTTTTTT. Amino acids: CAFRWSNTGELFF. This sequence joins TRBV30 and TRBJ2-2; D remains ambiguous. The CDR3 has 13 residues. Germline CDR1 reads GTSNPN; CDR2 reads SVGIG (reference sequence). The V and J ends lost 7 bases and 2 bases respectively, with 11 bases between them.

Worth noting for this clone: The sample contains more than one DNA sequence encoding this CDR3. CDR3 loop: CSSDASTDTQYF. CDR3 coding DNA: TGCAGCTCCGATGCCAGCACAGATACGCAGTATTTT. This rearrangement joins TRBV29-1 to TRBJ2-3; D is unclear. The CDR3 is 12 residues long. Per the germline V gene, CDR1 is SQVTM and CDR2 is ANQGSEA. Trimming removed 8 bases from V and 0 bases from J, with 9 bases in between.

This clone was observed once. The chain is built from TRBV28 and TRBJ1-5; the match to TRBD1 covers 7 bases. This CDR3 is 14 amino acids long. The V gene's germline CDR1 is MDHEN and CDR2 SYDVKM. J lost 2 bases, V lost 3 bases, and 1 base had no gene match. CDR3 in DNA: TGTGCCAGCAGTTTCCAGGGGGGCAATCAGCCCCAGCATTTT. It encodes CASSFQGGNQPQHF.

The sample holds a few counts of this clone. The rearrangement joins TRBV21-1 to TRBJ2-1; the D segment call TRBD1 is taken from the table without a DNA check. TRBV21-1 is a pseudogene segment. This CDR3 comprises 15 residues. The CDR3 protein is CASSKDGTGYNEQFF. The CDR3 bases are TGTGCCAGCAGCAAAGATGGGACAGGTTACAATGAGCAGTTCTTC.

The V call is TRBV7-9, the J call TRBJ1-6; D remains ambiguous. Germline CDR1 and CDR2: SEHNR and FQNEAQ (reference sequence). This CDR3 has 12 residues. V lost 3 bases to trimming and J lost 8 bases, with 5 bases between them. The CDR3 DNA reads TGTGCCAGCAGCTTTGGGGATTCACCCCTCCACTTT. Translation gives CASSFGDSPLHF.

CDR3 sequence: CASSFTGDTEAFF. In DNA form, the CDR3 reads TGTGCCAGCAGTTTTACGGGGGACACTGAAGCTTTCTTT. The V call is TRBV27, the J call TRBJ1-1; maybe TRBD1 (5 bases). The CDR3 has 13 amino acids. CDR1 and CDR2 from the germline V gene are MNHEY and SMNVEV (reference sequence). V dropped 3 bases and J dropped 3 bases, with 8 bases sitting between them.

V usage is TRBV28 and J usage is TRBJ2-5; 7 bases are a match to TRBD1. The end of the DNA aligns better with TRBJ2-7, so the J call may be wrong. Germline V gene data show CDR1 as MDHEN and CDR2 as SYDVKM. The CDR3 extends over 15 amino acids. The CDR3, as DNA: TGTGCCAGCAGTGGAGGTCGCACAGGGGCCTTCGAGCAGTACTTC. Amino acids: CASSGGRTGAFEQYF.

The chain employs TRBV10-3 and TRBJ1-2, with 9 bases lining up with TRBD1. The J segment lost 5 bases and the V segment lost 2 bases, leaving 6 bases of the junction unmatched. In germline, CDR1 is ENHRY, CDR2 SYGVKD. The CDR3 length is 15 residues. CDR3 sequence (DNA): TGTGCCATCAGTGAGCTCCGGGACAGGGTATATGGCTACACCTTC. Residues: CAISELRDRVYGYTF.

The chain couples TRBV30 to TRBJ1-1, with TRBD1 matching over 7 bases. V trimming: 3 bases; J trimming: 0 bases; junction bases outside the gene matches: 7. CDR1 and CDR2 (germline): GTSNPN, SVGIG (reference sequence). The CDR3 length is 15 residues. As DNA, the CDR3 is TGTGCCTGGAGGTCAGGGGGACGGATGAACACTGAAGCTTTCTTT. Translated: CAWRSGGRMNTEAFF.

This clone was counted a few times. This chain links TRBV21-1 with TRBJ2-3; the table assigns TRBD1, which was not confirmed against the DNA. TRBV21-1 is shown as a pseudogene. The CDR3 runs to 13 residues. This CDR3 reads CASSKQGPDTQYF. The CDR3 DNA reads TGTGCCAGCAGCAAACAGGGGCCAGATACGCAGTATTTT.

V gene TRBV5-1 combines with J gene TRBJ2-3; 13 positions agree with TRBD2. CDR3 length equals 18 residues. Germline CDR1 SGHRS, CDR2 YFSETQ. J was trimmed by 3 bases and V by 0 bases; bases with no gene match: 7. The CDR3 is CASSLANGLAGVTDTQYF. The DNA for the CDR3 is TGCGCCAGCAGCTTGGCCAACGGACTAGCGGGAGTGACAGATACGCAGTATTTT.

V is TRBV19 and J is TRBJ2-5; D possibly corresponds to TRBD1 (6 bases). The CDR3 runs 13 residues. Trimming removed 6 bases at V and 4 bases at J, with 12 bases between. Germline CDR1 is LNHDA and CDR2 is SQIVND (reference sequence). The CDR3 bases are TGTGCCAGTAGCGGACAGCGGACAGAGACCCAGTACTTC. Protein sequence: CASSGQRTETQYF.

V usage is TRBV6-5 and J usage is TRBJ2-7; either TRBD1 or TRBD2 may fit D (5 bases each). Between the trimmed V and J ends, which lost 0 bases and 2 bases, there was a span of 11 bases. The CDR3 is 15 amino acids. CDR1 and CDR2 (germline): MNHEY, SVGAGI. This chain's CDR3 is CASSYSVQGAYEQYF. The CDR3 DNA sequence: TGTGCCAGCAGTTACTCGGTGCAGGGAGCCTACGAGCAGTACTTC.

A word on this clone: The junction departs from the called germline gene at one end, perhaps through a read error. The identical CDR3 is also encoded by other nucleotide sequences in the sample. The V call is TRBV18, the J call TRBJ2-7; no reliable D call. Germline CDR1 is KGHSH and CDR2 is LQKENI. This CDR3 is 13 amino acids long. As DNA, the CDR3 is TGTGCCAGCTCACCTCTGGCGCCCTACGAACAGTACTTC. Amino acid sequence: CASSPLAPYEQYF.

Details on this clone: Other DNA sequences in the same sample also yield this CDR3. The V gene is TRBV4-1, the J gene TRBJ2-7, with TRBD1 matching over 8 bases. The junction had 3 bases not matched to a gene; V was cut back by 1 base and J by 4 bases. Germline values: CDR1 MGHRA, CDR2 YSYEKL. CDR3 size: 14 residues. The CDR3 loop is CASSQAGQAYEQYF. CDR3 bases: TGCGCCAGCAGCCAAGCGGGACAGGCTTACGAGCAGTACTTC.

This clone appeared a few times. Different DNA sequences within this sample yield the same CDR3. This rearrangement joins TRBV14 to TRBJ2-7; no reliable D call. The V end was cut by 3 bases, the J end by 2 bases, with 2 bases between. The CDR3 totals 11 residues. The germline gives CDR1 SGHDN, CDR2 FVKESK. This CDR3 reads CASSHTYEQYF. The CDR3, as DNA: TGTGCCAGCAGCCACACCTACGAGCAGTACTTC. The whole variable domain, remainder taken from reference TRBV14 and TRBJ2-7, is EAGVTQFPSHSVIEKGQTVTLRCDPISGHDNLYWYRRVMGKEIKFLLHFVKESKQDESGMPNNRFLAERTGGTYSTLKVQPAELEDSGVYFCASSHTYEQYFGPGTRLTVT.

The rearrangement joins TRBV19 to TRBJ2-1, with a possible D match to TRBD2 (6 bases). The germline V gene has CDR1 LNHDA and CDR2 SQIVND (reference sequence). The CDR3 extends over 13 amino acids. V was pared by 6 bases and J by 6 bases, with 12 bases between. For the CDR3, the DNA is TGTGCCAGTAGCGTGACTAGAAGCAATGAGCAGTTCTTC. It codes for CASSVTRSNEQFF.

The V and J genes are TRBV7-9 and TRBJ2-1; 7 bases align to TRBD1. The ends lost 1 base at V and 5 bases at J; junction bases unmatched: 8. The CDR3 has 16 residues. The germline V gene encodes CDR1 SEHNR and CDR2 FQNEAQ (reference sequence). CDR3 sequence (DNA): TGTGCCAGCAGCTTAGGGACCGGGACAGCTAACAATGAGCAGTTCTTC. This translates into CASSLGTGTANNEQFF.

The J gene is TRBJ2-3, the V gene TRBV5-1; 8 nucleotides agree with TRBD1. Germline assignment: CDR1 SGHRS and CDR2 YFSETQ. The CDR3 length is 15 residues. V gave up 2 bases and J gave up 1 base; unmatched junction bases: 3. CDR3 region: CASSFQGAGTDTQYF. CDR3 DNA: TGCGCCAGCAGCTTCCAGGGGGCGGGCACAGATACGCAGTATTTT.

In its sample, this clone was seen a few times. The CDR3 DNA reads as TGTGCCTGGAGTCTAGGGGCAGGGAATGGCTACACCTTC. Translated, it gives CAWSLGAGNGYTF. V usage is TRBV30 and J usage is TRBJ1-2, with D possibly TRBD1 on 5 matching bases. Germline V gene lookup returns CDR1 GTSNPN and CDR2 SVGIG (reference sequence). The CDR3 runs to 13 residues. V lost 2 bases to trimming and J lost 6 bases, with 13 bases between them.

The chain is built from TRBV6-1 and TRBJ2-7; the D gene could be TRBD1 or TRBD2 (5 bases each). The length of the CDR3 is 13 residues. Germline V gene lookup returns CDR1 MNHNS and CDR2 SASEGT. The germline V and J ends were trimmed by 1 base and 4 bases, with 8 bases remaining between them. In DNA, the CDR3 is TGTGCCAGCAGTGAAGTGGGGGTATACGAGCAGTACTTC. Translating gives CASSEVGVYEQYF.

This chain links TRBV29-1 with TRBJ2-3, with 7 positions matching TRBD1. CDR1 is SQVTM, CDR2 ANQGSEA, per germline. This CDR3 has 13 residues. Germline trimming cut 4 bases from V and 3 bases from J; bases unmatched to any gene: 4. The CDR3, as DNA: TGCAGCGTTGTCCGGACAGGAACAGATACGCAGTATTTT. Translated: CSVVRTGTDTQYF.

The rearrangement links TRBV2 to TRBJ2-5; D remains ambiguous. The germline V gene has CDR1 SNHLY and CDR2 FYNNEI. V lost 0 bases and J lost 4, with 6 bases in between. The CDR3 sequence is 13 residues long. In DNA, the CDR3 is TGTGCCAGCAGTGAAGCGCTCAGAGAGACCCAGTACTTC. Translated: CASSEALRETQYF. The full variable domain, with the rest looked up from reference TRBV2 and TRBJ2-5, is EPEVTQTPSHQVTQMGQEVILRCVPISNHLYFYWYRQILGQKVEFLVSFYNNEISEKSEIFDDQFSVERPDGSNFTLKIRSTKLEDSAMYFCASSEALRETQYFGPGTRLLVL.

The chain uses TRBV10-1 and TRBJ2-4; a weak D match, TRBD2 (5 bases). Germline CDR1 WNHNN, CDR2 SYGVQD (reference sequence). The CDR3 consists of 17 residues. The V gene lost 0 bases and the J gene lost 2 bases, with 14 bases spanning the gap. The CDR3 region is CASSESAVQVSKNIQYF. The CDR3 DNA reads TGCGCCAGCAGTGAGTCAGCGGTTCAGGTTTCCAAAAACATTCAGTACTTC.

This clone appeared a single time. This sequence joins TRBV5-1 and TRBJ2-7, with 8 bases fitting TRBD1. J gave up 4 bases and V 4 bases, and 13 bases lay outside the gene matches. Germline loops: CDR1 SGHRS, CDR2 YFSETQ. The CDR3 runs to 16 residues. The CDR3 DNA is TGCGCCAGCAGCCCACAAGGGCTAGGACAGGGATACGAGCAGTACTTC. As protein: CASSPQGLGQGYEQYF.

The chain has TRBV11-3 and TRBJ2-4; TRBD2 might be the D (5 bases). There are 18 residues in the CDR3. CDR1 is SGHNT and CDR2 is YENEEA in the germline V gene. V was pared by 3 bases and J by 1 base, with 19 bases between. DNA of the CDR3: TGTGCCAGCAGCTTCGTCTTGGAGCCGGGGTTCGCCAAAAACATTCAGTACTTC. Amino acids: CASSFVLEPGFAKNIQYF.